This T cell receptor (beta chain) is from a study of T-cell memory formation after mild COVID-19. The V end lost 3 bases, the J end lost 1 base, and 6 bases lay between the germline ends. CDR3 length equals 12 residues. Germline CDR1 is DFQATT and CDR2 is SNEGSKA (reference sequence). Broader study findings: SARS-CoV-2 specificity was not confirmed for second-wave clones peaking on day 37.

This clonotype occurred a few times. Antigen unknown. TCRdb itself ran the 5' RACE reads through MiXCR, one entry per CDR3 protein. Among some 260,000 distinct CDR3 sequences listed, roughly 17% were seen once. The rearrangement uses TRBV20-1 and TRBJ1-1; no clear D. This TCR derives from a man aged 18 to 35 who had mild COVID-19 (a few samples of this study predate the infection). Cell type and time point are not known. Sample: PBMCs or a T cell subset sorted from them (not recorded which). The CDR3 spells CSASSRNTEAFF. The CDR3 DNA reads TGCAGTGCTAGCTCAAGGAACACTGAAGCTTTCTTT.